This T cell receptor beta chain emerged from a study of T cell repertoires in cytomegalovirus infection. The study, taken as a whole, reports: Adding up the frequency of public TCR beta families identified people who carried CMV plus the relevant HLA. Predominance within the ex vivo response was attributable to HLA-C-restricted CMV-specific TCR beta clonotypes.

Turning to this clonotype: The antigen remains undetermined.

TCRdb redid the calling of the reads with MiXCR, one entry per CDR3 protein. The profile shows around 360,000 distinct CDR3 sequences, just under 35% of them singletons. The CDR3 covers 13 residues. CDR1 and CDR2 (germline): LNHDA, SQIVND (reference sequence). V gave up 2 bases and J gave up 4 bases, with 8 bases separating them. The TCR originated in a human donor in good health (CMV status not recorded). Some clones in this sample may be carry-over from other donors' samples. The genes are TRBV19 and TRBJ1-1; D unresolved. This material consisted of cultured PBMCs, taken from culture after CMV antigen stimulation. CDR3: CASSISGITEAFF. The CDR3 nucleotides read TGTGCCAGTAGTATAAGTGGGATCACTGAAGCTTTCTTT.